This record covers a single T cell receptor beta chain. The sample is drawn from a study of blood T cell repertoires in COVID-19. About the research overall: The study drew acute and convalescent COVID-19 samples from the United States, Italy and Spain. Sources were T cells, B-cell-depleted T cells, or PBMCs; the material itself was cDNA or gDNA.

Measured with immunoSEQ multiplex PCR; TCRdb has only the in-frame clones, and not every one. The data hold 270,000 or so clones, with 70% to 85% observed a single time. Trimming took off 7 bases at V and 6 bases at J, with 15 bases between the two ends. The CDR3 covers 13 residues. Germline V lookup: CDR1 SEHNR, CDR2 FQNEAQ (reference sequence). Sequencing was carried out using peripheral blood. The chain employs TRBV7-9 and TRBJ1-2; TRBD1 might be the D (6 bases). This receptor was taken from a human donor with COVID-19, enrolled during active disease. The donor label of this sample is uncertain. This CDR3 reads CASTEGGRDGYTF. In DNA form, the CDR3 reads TGTGCCAGCACCGAGGGGGGGAGGGATGGCTACACCTTC.